This T cell receptor beta chain stems from a study of T-cell reconstitution after alpha-beta-depleted transplantation in children. Unique molecular identifiers tagged the TCRbeta library. Each CDR3 protein is one row after TCRdb ran MiXCR on the PCR reads. The sample lists about 540,000 distinct CDR3 sequences; about 18% were seen once. Losses at the gene ends were 4 bases for V and 6 bases for J; bases not matched to a gene: 12. This CDR3 has 16 amino acids. Per germline, CDR1 SGHTA and CDR2 FQGTGA. The sample holds a few counts of this clonotype. This chain uses TRBV7-3 with TRBJ1-2, with TRBD1 matching over 9 bases. The sequence was collected from a human donor who donated a stem cell graft to a child with acute lymphoblastic leukemia. The source material was PBMCs from the stem cell graft donor, sampled from the stem cell graft. The CDR3 region is CASSSFPGQGRDGYTF. The CDR3 region has the DNA TGTGCCAGCAGCTCCTTCCCGGGACAGGGAAGGGATGGCTACACCTTC.